This T cell receptor (beta chain) emerged from a study of blood T cell repertoires in COVID-19. Whole-study context: Sites in the United States, Italy and Spain provided acute and convalescent COVID-19 samples. Sample material is recorded as cDNA or gDNA derived from T cells, B-cell-depleted T cells, or PBMCs.

Under the authors' procedure: Scientists estimated how many nucleated cells there were by amplifying reference gene primers. Method: immunoSEQ multiplex PCR; TCRdb's copy keeps in-frame clones and lacks some. V, J and clone size were drawn from that table, and D and trimming were deduced from the DNA. The sample records about 200,000 clones, just under 90% being singletons. The TCR sequence derives from a man aged 55 to 70 who had recovered from COVID-19. The sample comprised peripheral blood.

The CDR3 nucleotides read TGTGCCATCAGAGGACAGGGGACCGGGGAGCTGTTTTTT. Encoded protein: CAIRGQGTGELFF. V is TRBV10-3 and J is TRBJ2-2; TRBD1 matches at 9 bases. Unmatched junction bases numbered 1, after V lost 6 bases and J lost 5 bases. The V gene's germline CDR1 is ENHRY and CDR2 SYGVKD. This CDR3 contains 13 residues.